One TCR beta chain is described in this entry. This receptor's antigen is unknown. Per-base quality was not reported, and no clone a single base away is much larger than it. The data belong to a study of cytomegalovirus exposure and HLA in healthy donors (dated by TCRdb to about 2017). A note on the overall study: In an earlier analysis of some 610 of the donors, 250 to 300 Gb of sequence data and 100 million or so unique TCR beta sequences from about 179 million T cells were reported. Roughly 310 gigabases of sequencing data and approximately 80 million unique TCR sequences were included in an early release covering several hundred HLA-typed donors. The genetic ancestry cluster associated with self-reported Caucasian donors included around four fifths of the roughly 360 genotyped donors. The study was designed to test whether signatures of past pathogen exposure could be identified by cataloging public T cell receptors. Using immunosequencing, the study profiled T cell repertoires from 640 or so subjects and related those repertoires to cytomegalovirus serostatus. Besides the first cohort of hundreds of subjects, a separate validation cohort made up of 120 or so different subjects was used. The study combined high-throughput TCR immunosequencing, statistical association of individual TCRs with disease status, and machine learning to predict cytomegalovirus infection status. To study patterns of TCR occurrence, a later analysis re-analyzed previously published TCR beta repertoires from 550 to 800 donors and added high-resolution HLA genotyping. In the later analysis, no new phenotypic data were used to find candidate immune exposures; instead, reliance was placed on TCR beta sequences and their occurrence across donors. An earlier analysis of around 540 of the donors applied high-throughput TCR beta sequencing to assess whether each TCR beta V gene segment acted as functional or pseudogenic. Alongside the repertoire data, information on donor age, sex, ethnicity and CMV serostatus was compiled. Genome-wide SNP genotypes for about three fifths of the roughly 670 donors were used in a later genetic analysis, which treated that subset as a discovery cohort. Every discovery cohort repertoire had been produced on one sequencing platform. HLA typing included class I and class II loci at four-digit resolution. The number of donors typed differed by locus, with about 629-630 for A, B, C, DRB1 and DQB1, 522 for DQA1, approximately 580 for DPA1, and some 450 for DPB1. A handful of DR-DQ haplotypes were treated as single units for association and clustering because of strong linkage in the cohort. Among some 400 genotyped donors of the cohort, an average of roughly 240,000 unique TCR beta nucleotide sequences were sequenced per donor, around 20% of them non-productive.

The library was prepared using the immunoSEQ multiplex PCR assay. A mixture of 60 forward primers for TCR Vbeta segments and 13 reverse primers for TCR Jbeta segments was used in the multiplex PCR. Amplification of the CDR3 region of rearranged TCR beta genes was performed with a multiplex PCR assay on genomic DNA. The Illumina HiSeq System was used to sequence the amplified TCR beta libraries as 87-base-pair reads. The study's processing was this. A later analysis tallied around 82 million unique TCR beta chains across the approximately 670 repertoires, and approximately 9.9 million of those chains were shared by two or more donors. To remove PCR and sequencing errors, raw reads were error-corrected and collapsed into unique sequences using a nearest-neighbor algorithm that merged closely related sequences. Alignment of CDR3 sequences to IMGT reference sequences was used to assign V, D and J gene segments. Each retained sequence needed at least a six-nucleotide match to both a V gene segment and a J gene segment. A rearrangement counted as productive if the CDR3 had no stop codons and remained in frame with V and J, and every other rearrangement counted as non-productive. Following IMGT convention, CDR3 was defined as the stretch from the second conserved V-encoded cysteine up to the conserved J-encoded phenylalanine. Sequences without an unambiguous match to a single V gene segment were excluded from the earlier analysis of about 630 of the donors. An earlier analysis of 587 of the donors called V segments functional above 56.7% productive rearrangements and segregating when the between-donor standard deviation exceeded 5%. A statistical classification framework was built for diagnosing cytomegalovirus status from the catalog of TCR beta chain sequences. In a later analysis, TCR nucleotide sequences were compared against IMGT/GENE-DB human TR gene sequences so that V and J genes could be assigned. In a later analysis, CDR3 sequences and most-parsimonious VDJ recombination scenarios were assigned using the TCRdist pipeline. A later analysis defined each TCR beta chain by its CDR3 amino acid sequence plus V-gene family, and excluded reads lacking a unique V-gene family. As a way to deal with suspected cross-contamination and a sequencing artifact, a later analysis dropped 450 to 600 nucleotide sequences that were highly shared and had low generation probability. In a later analysis, a clonal expansion index was calculated for each public chain from normalized within-repertoire ranks of inferred template counts. Generation probabilities in a later analysis came from a VDJ recombination model fitted to out-of-frame rearrangements, and those results were checked against IGoR. A later analysis scored TCR-TCR, TCR-HLA and TCR-CMV co-occurrence with hypergeometric tests, applying a repertoire-size bias correction to TCR pairs. False discovery rates were estimated in a later analysis by permuting HLA or CMV assignments 20 times. A later analysis grouped co-occurring TCRs with DBSCAN, adding TCRdist sequence similarity when clustering within HLA-allele-positive subsets. Repertoires with fewer than 30,000 or more than 120,000 public chains were left out of co-occurrence clustering, as were about 5 repertoires with anomalous nucleotide sharing. As stored in TCRdb, this immuneACCESS dataset retains in-frame rearrangements with V and J assigned. A fraction of the clones does not appear; measured against another copy, unresolved V genes explain less than half of the discrepancy, and the remainder lacks a known reason. The V and J calls and clone size are taken from that table; D and trimming were inferred from the DNA. Across this sample there are 150,000 to 200,000 clones, with roughly 73% seen only once. The ten most abundant clones make up approximately 10% of the sample.

In total, roughly 670 healthy bone marrow donors made up the cohort. At the time of sampling, every cohort member was nominally healthy, though immune exposures that went unrecorded were likely present. The donor was CMV seropositive and belonged to the group of more than 250 seropositive cohort members. A peripheral blood sample was collected from each donor, and TCR beta sequencing was performed on peripheral blood mononuclear cells. Genomic DNA extraction from the blood cell samples was performed with the Qiagen DNeasy Blood Extraction Kit. Per the germline V gene, MDHEN is the CDR1 and SYDVKM is the CDR2. Taken from cysteine to phenylalanine, the CDR3 has 13 residues. The retained sequence is limited to the CDR3, 39 bases, with the frame set at the first base. Here V drops 9 bases and J drops 8 bases, and the junction holds 11 bases not matched to any gene. Points the paper makes about the study in general: A few of the identified cytomegalovirus-associated TCR beta chains were confirmed in vitro to be specific for cytomegalovirus antigens. Because HLA typing was unavailable for some donors at each locus, only the typed subset was used in association tests. According to a later analysis, parvovirus B19, influenza, CMV and Epstein-Barr virus appeared linked to several top co-occurrence clusters. Roughly uniform sequencing depth across donors was assumed in presence/absence analyses, although this assumption may not hold. According to a later analysis, TCR association rates differed among HLA loci, with DRB1 alleles showing the most associated TCRs and HLA-C alleles showing the fewest. Compared with equally common non-associated chains, HLA-associated TCR beta chains in a later analysis were more clonally expanded and had lower generation probabilities. Only TCR beta chains were sequenced in this cohort, and the absence of alpha or paired-chain data limited detectable features. Linkage disequilibrium might explain the correlated functional status among segregating V segments, but an unknown experimental factor could not be excluded. It was suggested by the authors that the approach could potentially be generalized to other disease states and immunological phenotypes. V-gene and J-gene trimming of TCR beta chains was associated with a missense DCLRE1C variant in a later genetic analysis, and the association was replicated in an independent cohort. Cytomegalovirus status was reported to be diagnosed by the classifier with high specificity and sensitivity in both the original and validation cohorts. A later analysis found that most CMV-associated TCR beta chains appeared HLA-restricted, with HLA associations seemingly driven largely by CMV exposure. Across donors, most TCR sequences were observed very rarely, whereas some public TCRs were present in many individuals. Strong co-occurrence of HLA alleles, especially DR and DQ, made assigning TCR associations to individual alleles difficult. A cluster of highly shared sequence variants was judged likely to represent a technical artifact of the sequencing pipeline. A later genetic analysis reported fewer N-insertions in productive TCRs among donors in an Asian-associated ancestry cluster than the roughly 670-donor mean. A further reported finding was that TCR beta sequences accurately predicted the HLA-A and HLA-B alleles for most subjects in the first cohort. Because the 87-base-pair reads could not distinguish some IMGT-functional V segments, including TRBV6-2 and TRBV6-3, those segments were excluded. CMV serostatus was the only immune exposure information available for the cohort. Specific HLA alleles were associated with roughly 17,000 TCR beta sequences at a false discovery rate of 0.05 in a later analysis. A total of 150 to 200 TCR beta chains were listed by the study as associated with cytomegalovirus. The earlier analysis of nearly 600 of the donors excluded around 17 rarely observed V segments, including chromosome 9 orphons, because counts were too low. In an earlier analysis of about 600 of the donors, most TCR beta V segments appeared in productive rearrangements about 90% or about 30% of the time, broadly matching IMGT annotations.

This receptor was obtained from a man younger than 30 in good health and CMV-seropositive. This chain is built from TRBV28 and TRBJ1-2; 8 central bases correspond to TRBD1. The sequenced material came from PBMCs. In nucleotides, the sequence is TGTGCCAGTACCCTCTTGGACAGGGAGGGCTACACCTTC. This yields the protein CASTLLDREGYTF.